This TCR beta chain was sequenced in a study of cytomegalovirus exposure and HLA in healthy donors. At the level of the study: The study's early data release held about 85 million unique TCRs from HLA-typed donors.

The primer mix had 60 Vbeta and 13 Jbeta primers. In the authors' methods: Unique TCR beta chains numbered approximately 80 million in a later analysis, with roughly 11 million shared. Assay: immunoSEQ multiplex PCR; the TCRdb copy retains only in-frame clones and omits some. D and trimming come from the DNA, and the V and J calls and clone size come from that table. The table shows under 130,000 clones, with about 68% occurring only once. Notes on the study in general: An Asian-associated ancestry cluster reportedly showed fewer N-insertions than the approximately 650-donor mean in a later analysis.

Per germline, CDR1 SEHNR and CDR2 FQNEAQ (reference sequence). Between the trimmed V and J ends, which lost 5 bases and 4 bases, there was a span of 17 bases. The CDR3 totals 15 residues. On this clone: Its target is not known.

The source is a man younger than 45 in good health and CMV-seropositive. The sample comprised PBMCs. The rearrangement links TRBV7-9 to TRBJ1-1; D is perhaps TRBD1 (6 bases). CDR3: CASSPDGGPVTEAFF. In nucleotides, the CDR3 is TGTGCCAGCAGCCCCGACGGGGGGCCGGTCACTGAAGCTTTCTTT.